Here is one T cell receptor beta chain with its context. The sample comes from a study of blood T cell repertoires in COVID-19. CDR1 and CDR2 from the germline V gene are SEHNR and FQNEAQ (reference sequence). This CDR3 is 13 amino acids long. V lost 5 bases and J lost 0, with 8 bases in between. TCRdb's copy holds only in-frame clones and misses some; the assay was immunoSEQ multiplex PCR. The sample has around 390,000 clones, approximately 87% seen once. Study members were between about 18 and 95 years old and lived in roughly 24 US regions. Clinical history reported by participants formed the basis on which cohorts were assigned.

This sequence was found in a woman between 45 and 60 years old who had recovered from COVID-19. The source material was PBMCs or T cells enriched from blood (not recorded which). The chain uses TRBV7-9 and TRBJ2-7; D perhaps matches TRBD2 (5 bases). CDR3 sequence: CASSDRDSYEQYF. The DNA of the CDR3 is TGTGCCAGCAGCGACCGGGACTCCTACGAGCAGTACTTC.